This T cell receptor (beta chain) originates from a study of beta chain features in type 1 diabetes. Study conclusions and caveats: When Type 1 diabetes patients were examined, their TCRB CDR3s proved moderately but significantly shorter in all four CD4+ subsets. Resolution of whether HLA type affects TCRB rearrangement was not achieved here. The naive, central memory and Treg TCRB repertoires of patients appeared to be more similar to one another than those of healthy donors.

Of the isolated RNA, all was reverse transcribed, and so the sequenced material was expressed TCRB transcripts. Produced via immunoSEQ multiplex PCR; TCRdb's table is partial and in-frame only. This sample has around 500,000 clones, with over 10% found just once. Germline V CDR1 and CDR2: SGDLS, YYNGEE. This CDR3 is 20 amino acids long. The V and J ends lost 3 bases and 2 bases respectively, with 24 bases between them. Sorted CD4+ subsets: naive, central memory, regulatory, stem cell-like memory (CD45RO/CCR7/CD25/CD127/CD95/CD27 panel). There are a few counts of this clone. What it binds is not known. This clonotype originated in a young woman in good health. The chain is built from TRBV9 and TRBJ2-6; D might be TRBD1 or TRBD2, each matching 7 bases. Sequenced material: naive CD4+ T cells from blood. The CDR3 region is CASSARQGGTVLAGANVLTF. The DNA of the CDR3 is TGTGCCAGCAGCGCCAGACAGGGAGGGACAGTTTTAGCTGGGGCCAACGTCCTGACTTTC.